Detailed here is one T cell receptor (beta chain). Its antigen remains unidentified. The data are from a study of cytomegalovirus exposure and HLA in healthy donors. PCR primers comprised 60 Vbeta and 13 Jbeta primers. TCRdb keeps only in-frame clones here, not all; method: immunoSEQ multiplex PCR. The table has roughly 100,000 clones, around three quarters seen once. Findings of the study overall: Association of around 17,000 TCR beta sequences with HLA alleles was found at 0.05 false discovery rate in a later analysis.

This TCR was sampled from a man in his fifties in good health and CMV-seropositive. Material: PBMCs.

Here the CDR3 DNA reads TGTGCCAGCAGTCTGGGACAGGGGGTGGCCCAGCATTTT. Translation: CASSLGQGVAQHF. The rearrangement uses TRBV6-1 and TRBJ1-5; 11 bases fit TRBD1. Germline V gene data show CDR1 as MNHNS and CDR2 as SASEGT. With V trimmed by 5 bases and J by 11 bases, 5 bases remained unmatched. This CDR3 spans 13 amino acids.